This T cell receptor beta chain was recovered during a study of cytomegalovirus exposure and HLA in healthy donors. General observations from the study: An analysis done earlier found most TCR beta V segments productive about 87% or about 30% of the time. Common viral pathogens seemed, in a later analysis, to connect with several of the most significant clusters. Some highly shared sequence variants likely arose as a pipeline artifact.

Details on this clone: The antigen remains unidentified.

Germline V gene lookup returns CDR1 ENHRY and CDR2 SYGVKD. CDR3 length equals 15 residues. V was pared by 0 bases and J by 0 bases, with 6 bases between. All donors participated as healthy donors of bone marrow. Primers for the PCR totalled 60 Vbeta and 13 Jbeta. Clones were read by immunoSEQ multiplex PCR, and TCRdb kept only the in-frame ones, dropping some. The table shows 85,000 to 120,000 clones, with 82% occurring only once. The TCR comes from a man aged 50 to 59 in good health and CMV-seronegative. The J gene is TRBJ2-1, the V gene TRBV10-3, with D unclear. The sample taken for sequencing was PBMCs. CDR3 residues: CAISESLPSYNEQFF. CDR3 bases: TGTGCCATCAGTGAGTCCCTACCCTCCTACAATGAGCAGTTCTTC.